The 32 T cell receptor beta chains reported below all come from one sample, sequenced in a study of cytomegalovirus exposure and HLA in healthy donors. TCRdb keeps only in-frame clones here, not all; method: immunoSEQ multiplex PCR. The repertoire holds 100,000 to 150,000 clones, with 89% as singletons. Sequences were obtained from PBMCs. The origin of the receptors is a young woman in good health and CMV-seronegative.

The chain combines TRBV19 with TRBJ2-5; TRBD1 matches at 8 bases. V gave up 2 bases and J gave up 3 bases; unmatched junction bases: 2. This CDR3 comprises 14 residues. The V gene's germline CDR1 is LNHDA and CDR2 SQIVND (reference sequence). CDR3 protein: CASSILDREETQYF. The CDR3 DNA follows: TGTGCCAGTAGTATATTGGACAGGGAAGAGACCCAGTACTTC.

The gene calls are TRBV4-1 and TRBJ2-7, with D perhaps matching TRBD1 (6 bases). Trimming stripped 0 bases from V and 1 base from J, with 13 bases between. Germline V lookup: CDR1 MGHRA, CDR2 YSYEKL. The CDR3 runs 16 residues. The CDR3, as DNA: TGCGCCAGCAGCCAAGATAGGGGGACGTCTTCCTACGAGCAGTACTTC. Protein sequence: CASSQDRGTSSYEQYF.

The rearrangement uses TRBV7-9 and TRBJ1-1; D remains ambiguous. Germline assignment: CDR1 SEHNR and CDR2 FQNEAQ (reference sequence). Trimming pared 5 bases from V and 1 base from J, leaving 8 bases between. The CDR3 has 13 amino acids. CDR3 sequence (DNA): TGTGCCAGCAGCGCCCGGGAGAACACTGAAGCTTTCTTT. Residues: CASSARENTEAFF.

The genes are TRBV10-3 and TRBJ2-2, with 9 bases that match TRBD1. The CDR3 loop spans 14 amino acids. The V gene end was trimmed by 6 bases and the J gene end by 2 bases; junction bases not matched to a gene: 1. Germline V gene lookup returns CDR1 ENHRY and CDR2 SYGVKD. The CDR3 protein is CAIRGQGNTGELFF. CDR3 sequence (DNA): TGTGCCATCAGGGGACAGGGCAACACCGGGGAGCTGTTTTTT.

The chain uses TRBV28 and TRBJ2-7, with TRBD2 matching 7 bases. J lost 0 bases, V lost 4 bases, and 3 bases had no gene match. The CDR3 loop spans 14 amino acids. Per germline, CDR1 MDHEN and CDR2 SYDVKM. CDR3 region: CASSSGTNSYEQYF. DNA of the CDR3: TGTGCCAGCAGTTCCGGGACTAACTCCTACGAGCAGTACTTC.

The chain links TRBV7-9 to TRBJ2-3; TRBD1 is a possible D gene (5 bases). The length of the CDR3 is 13 residues. Per germline, CDR1 SEHNR and CDR2 FQNEAQ (reference sequence). V lost 5 bases and J 5 bases, leaving 11 bases between the germline ends. The CDR3 nucleotides are TGTGCCAGCAGCCGCAGGGTTCAAGATACGCAGTATTTT. The encoded protein is CASSRRVQDTQYF.

This sequence joins TRBV28 and TRBJ2-2, with no clear D. Trimming removed 4 bases from V and 3 bases from J, with 3 bases in between. Germline CDR1 reads MDHEN; CDR2 reads SYDVKM. The CDR3 length is 12 residues. The CDR3 is CASSSDTGELFF. CDR3 DNA: TGTGCCAGCAGTTCGGACACCGGGGAGCTGTTTTTT.

This clone was detected only once. The chain employs TRBV5-5 and TRBJ1-2; 7 bases are shared with TRBD1. The CDR3 loop spans 15 amino acids. In germline, CDR1 is SGHKS, CDR2 YYEKEE (reference sequence). Unmatched junction bases numbered 8, after V lost 0 bases and J lost 6 bases. The CDR3: CASSLDRGIYDGYTF. In DNA form, the CDR3 reads TGTGCCAGCAGCTTGGACAGGGGAATTTATGATGGCTACACCTTC.

The chain carries TRBV21-1 and TRBJ2-7; TRBD2, the D gene given by the table, was not confirmed from the DNA. TRBV21-1 is a listed pseudogene. The CDR3 sequence is 18 residues long. CDR3 sequence reads: CASSSRLAGGPGLYEQYF. The CDR3 region has the DNA TGTGCCAGCAGCAGCCGGCTAGCGGGAGGGCCGGGACTTTACGAGCAGTACTTC.

This chain connects TRBV19 to TRBJ1-5; 10 bases map to TRBD1. CDR3 length: 15 amino acids. Germline CDR1 and CDR2: LNHDA and SQIVND (reference sequence). Unmatched junction bases numbered 5, after V lost 8 bases and J lost 1 base. This CDR3 is CASLDRGNSNQPQHF. The CDR3, as DNA: TGTGCCAGTCTGGACAGGGGGAACAGCAATCAGCCCCAGCATTTT.

This sequence joins TRBV11-2 and TRBJ2-5; TRBD2 matches at 9 bases. The CDR3 is 15 residues long. Germline CDR1 reads SGHAT; CDR2 reads FQNNGV. Trimming removed 3 bases from V and 3 bases from J; junction bases left unmatched: 5. CDR3 region: CASSFSGSREETQYF. The CDR3 nucleotides read TGTGCCAGCAGCTTTAGCGGGAGTAGGGAAGAGACCCAGTACTTC.

This clone was observed a single time. At one of its ends the junction is not consistent with the germline gene, which may arise from a read error. The chain links TRBV13 to TRBJ1-1, with TRBD1 identical over 7 bases. The germline V gene has CDR1 PRHDT and CDR2 FYEKMQ (reference sequence). This CDR3 is built from 14 residues. DNA of the CDR3: TGTGCCAGCAGCGTAGGGACAGTGAACACTGAAGCTTTCTTT. Residues: CASSVGTVNTEAFF.

In its sample, this clone was seen a few times. The chain joins TRBV2 to TRBJ1-2; 9 positions match TRBD1. Germline CDR1 is SNHLY and CDR2 is FYNNEI. The CDR3 length is 14 residues. V was pared by 3 bases and J by 4 bases, with 3 bases of the junction left unmatched. CDR3 nucleotides: TGTGCCAGCAGTGATGGACAGGGGACCTATGGCTACACCTTC. Translating gives CASSDGQGTYGYTF.

The V gene is TRBV29-1, the J gene TRBJ2-7; 8 nucleotides match TRBD2. Looked up from germline, CDR1 is SQVTM and CDR2 is ANQGSEA. Unmatched junction bases numbered 4, after V lost 3 bases and J lost 6 bases. The CDR3 sequence is 12 residues long. CDR3: CSVEGLAGEQYF. The CDR3 nucleotides are TGCAGCGTTGAGGGTCTAGCGGGCGAGCAGTACTTC.

The chain joins TRBV28 to TRBJ2-7; TRBD1 aligns across 9 bases. The V and J ends lost 5 bases and 5 bases, in that order; junction bases with no gene match: 10. The CDR3 covers 15 residues. Germline V gene sequence: CDR1 MDHEN, CDR2 SYDVKM. CDR3 sequence (DNA): TGTGCCAGCAGTCTGCCGTCCGGGACAGGGAACGAGCAGTACTTC. Amino acids: CASSLPSGTGNEQYF.

J is TRBJ1-1 and V is TRBV2; D remains ambiguous. The V end lost 8 bases, the J end lost 0 bases, and 10 bases lay between the germline ends. This CDR3 is built from 13 residues. Germline V lookup: CDR1 SNHLY, CDR2 FYNNEI. For the CDR3, the DNA is TGTGCCAGCCAGGCAGACATGAACACTGAAGCTTTCTTT. This sequence encodes CASQADMNTEAFF. The variable domain in full, completed from reference TRBV2 and TRBJ1-1, reads EPEVTQTPSHQVTQMGQEVILRCVPISNHLYFYWYRQILGQKVEFLVSFYNNEISEKSEIFDDQFSVERPDGSNFTLKIRSTKLEDSAMYFCASQADMNTEAFFGQGTRLTVV.

The chain joins TRBV30 to TRBJ1-4; 9 positions agree with TRBD1. Trimming removed 4 bases from V and 7 bases from J; junction bases left unmatched: 7. The germline V gene encodes CDR1 GTSNPN and CDR2 SVGIG (reference sequence). The CDR3 is made up of 14 amino acids. The CDR3: CAWTNRGLGEKLFF. CDR3 DNA sequence: TGTGCCTGGACAAACAGGGGGCTAGGTGAAAAACTGTTTTTT.

The chain is built from TRBV4-1 and TRBJ2-3; D is perhaps TRBD2 (5 bases). The CDR3 has 14 residues. Germline CDR1 is MGHRA and CDR2 is YSYEKL. V was cut by 4 bases and J by 5 bases, with 13 bases left in between. CDR3 coding DNA: TGCGCCAGCAGCCGGGTCCTCGGAGGAGATACGCAGTATTTT. This codes for CASSRVLGGDTQYF.

The rearrangement links TRBV5-4 to TRBJ2-7; 10 positions agree with TRBD2. There are 15 residues in the CDR3. The ends lost 2 bases at V and 6 bases at J; junction bases unmatched: 8. From germline, CDR1 is SGHNT and CDR2 YYREEE (reference sequence). The DNA for the CDR3 is TGTGCCAGCAGCTTCAGACTAGCGGGCCCCTTCGAGCAGTACTTC. It encodes CASSFRLAGPFEQYF. Full variable domain (missing parts from reference TRBV5-4 and TRBJ2-7): ETGVTQSPTHLIKTRGQQVTLRCSSQSGHNTVSWYQQALGQGPQFIFQYYREEENGRGNFPPRFSGLQFPNYSSELNVNALELDDSALYLCASSFRLAGPFEQYFGPGTRLTVT.

The V and J genes are TRBV27 and TRBJ1-5; a weak D match, TRBD1 (6 bases). The CDR3 spans 13 residues. Germline assignment: CDR1 MNHEY and CDR2 SMNVEV (reference sequence). Trimming cost V 4 bases and J 4 bases, with 8 bases left between them. The CDR3 DNA is TGTGCCAGCAGTTCTGACAGGAATCAGCCCCAGCATTTT. Translating it yields CASSSDRNQPQHF.

The rearrangement joins TRBV11-2 to TRBJ2-7; D not resolved. Trimming shortened V by 8 bases and J by 0 bases, and 8 bases separated the two germline ends. CDR3 length equals 12 residues. Looked up from germline, CDR1 is SGHAT and CDR2 is FQNNGV. CDR3 in amino acids: CASGQNSYEQYF. The CDR3 DNA reads TGTGCCAGCGGCCAGAACTCCTACGAGCAGTACTTC. Full variable domain (remainder filled in from reference TRBV11-2 and TRBJ2-7): EAGVAQSPRYKIIEKRQSVAFWCNPISGHATLYWYQQILGQGPKLLIQFQNNGVVDDSQLPKDRFSAERLKGVDSTLKIQPAKLEDSAVYLCASGQNSYEQYFGPGTRLTVT.

In this sample, this clone turned up once. The V call is TRBV30, the J call TRBJ1-2; 7 nucleotides match TRBD1. The CDR3 length is 16 residues. V lost 0 bases to trimming and J lost 4 bases; unmatched junction nucleotides: 11. Germline V lookup: CDR1 GTSNPN, CDR2 SVGIG (reference sequence). CDR3 bases: TGTGCCTGGAGTGTACCGTTACAGGGGATCGGCTATGGCTACACCTTC. It is translated as CAWSVPLQGIGYGYTF. Drawing the rest from reference TRBV30 and TRBJ1-2, the complete variable domain is SQTIHQWPATLVQPVGSPLSLECTVEGTSNPNLYWYRQAAGRGLQLLFYSVGIGQISSEVPQNLSASRPQDRQFILSSKKLLLSDSGFYLCAWSVPLQGIGYGYTFGSGTRLTVV.

The rearrangement joins TRBV6-1 to TRBJ2-3; 7 bases are shared with TRBD2. CDR3 length: 15 residues. Germline CDR1 is MNHNS and CDR2 is SASEGT. After removal of 3 bases from V and 4 bases from J, the junction contained 7 bases not matched to a gene. CDR3 coding DNA: TGTGCCAGCAGTGAGGGCGGGAGCATCGCAGATACGCAGTATTTT. Translated: CASSEGGSIADTQYF.

V and J are TRBV7-9 and TRBJ2-3; possible D gene TRBD2, 5 bases. Looked up from germline, CDR1 is SEHNR and CDR2 is FQNEAQ (reference sequence). The germline V and J ends were trimmed by 3 bases and 6 bases, with 16 bases remaining between them. This CDR3 has 15 residues. The CDR3 loop reads CASSFLPKGGDTQYF. The CDR3 nucleotides are TGTGCCAGCAGCTTCCTCCCTAAGGGCGGGGATACGCAGTATTTT.

The gene calls are TRBV11-2 and TRBJ2-1; D uncertain. The CDR3 sequence is 13 residues long. The V gene's germline CDR1 is SGHAT and CDR2 FQNNGV. V lost 1 base to trimming and J lost 9 bases, with 10 bases between them. CDR3 DNA: TGTGCCAGCAGCTTAGGGGCCGGTGGTGAGCAGTTCTTC. The encoded protein is CASSLGAGGEQFF. The full variable domain, completed using reference TRBV11-2 and TRBJ2-1, is EAGVAQSPRYKIIEKRQSVAFWCNPISGHATLYWYQQILGQGPKLLIQFQNNGVVDDSQLPKDRFSAERLKGVDSTLKIQPAKLEDSAVYLCASSLGAGGEQFFGPGTRLTVL.

V usage is TRBV5-5 and J usage is TRBJ2-3; TRBD2 matches 10 bases. The CDR3 has 15 residues. V dropped 8 bases and J dropped 5; count of bases not matched to a gene: 11. Germline CDR1 and CDR2: SGHKS and YYEKEE (reference sequence). The CDR3, as DNA: TGTGCCAGTTTCGCTCTAGCGGGAGTCCAAGATACGCAGTATTTT. It encodes CASFALAGVQDTQYF.

This chain connects TRBV19 to TRBJ1-5, with a weak D call TRBD1 (6 bases). The V gene's germline CDR1 is LNHDA and CDR2 SQIVND (reference sequence). The CDR3 has 17 residues. V was clipped by 4 bases and J by 6 bases, with 22 bases between them. CDR3: CASSNQGSYRAGQPQHF. The CDR3 DNA is TGTGCCAGTAGTAATCAGGGGTCATACAGGGCAGGTCAGCCCCAGCATTTT.

The chain is built from TRBV28 and TRBJ2-3; 7 nucleotides line up with TRBD2. The V segment lost 4 bases and the J segment 5 bases; nucleotides outside the gene matches: 6. The V gene's germline CDR1 is MDHEN and CDR2 SYDVKM. This CDR3 region has 14 residues. CDR3 nucleotide sequence: TGTGCCAGCAGTTCGGCGGGAGCAGGAGATACGCAGTATTTT. Its translation is CASSSAGAGDTQYF.

This clone has a single count. The genes are TRBV27 and TRBJ2-2; 9 nucleotides match TRBD2. The CDR3 totals 15 residues. The V gene end was trimmed by 4 bases and the J gene end by 5 bases; junction bases not matched to a gene: 5. Germline-derived CDR1 and CDR2 are MNHEY and SMNVEV (reference sequence). This CDR3 is CASSSVSGSTGELFF. In DNA, the CDR3 is TGTGCCAGCAGTTCGGTTAGCGGGAGTACCGGGGAGCTGTTTTTT.

Only one count was recorded for this clone. This chain uses TRBV29-1 with TRBJ1-1; D call uncertain. V shed 0 bases and J shed 5 bases, with 10 bases lying between them. CDR3 length equals 13 residues. The V gene's germline CDR1 is SQVTM and CDR2 ANQGSEA. In nucleotides, the CDR3 is TGCAGCGTTGAAGATCAGTCAACGACTGAAGCTTTCTTT. It codes for CSVEDQSTTEAFF. Full variable domain (rest looked up from reference TRBV29-1 and TRBJ1-1): SAVISQKPSRDICQRGTSLTIQCQVDSQVTMMFWYRQQPGQSLTLIATANQGSEATYESGFVIDKFPISRPNLTFSTLTVSNMSPEDSSIYLCSVEDQSTTEAFFGQGTRLTVV.

The rearrangement joins TRBV5-1 to TRBJ2-3, with a weak D call TRBD2 (5 bases). Germline V gene data show CDR1 as SGHRS and CDR2 as YFSETQ. Trimming removed 1 base from V and 11 bases from J, with 17 bases in between. The CDR3 totals 14 residues. As DNA, the CDR3 is TGCGCCAGCAGCTTGTCGGGATTAGTGGAAAGGCAGTATTTT. This codes for CASSLSGLVERQYF.

This clone came up once. This chain uses TRBV11-2 with TRBJ2-7; 7 bases match TRBD1. Germline lookup yields CDR1 SGHAT and CDR2 FQNNGV. The junction had 2 bases not matched to a gene; V was cut back by 1 base and J by 2 bases. The CDR3 covers 14 residues. The chain's CDR3 is CASSLGGQAYEQYF. The CDR3 nucleotides read TGTGCCAGCAGCTTAGGCGGACAGGCCTACGAGCAGTACTTC.